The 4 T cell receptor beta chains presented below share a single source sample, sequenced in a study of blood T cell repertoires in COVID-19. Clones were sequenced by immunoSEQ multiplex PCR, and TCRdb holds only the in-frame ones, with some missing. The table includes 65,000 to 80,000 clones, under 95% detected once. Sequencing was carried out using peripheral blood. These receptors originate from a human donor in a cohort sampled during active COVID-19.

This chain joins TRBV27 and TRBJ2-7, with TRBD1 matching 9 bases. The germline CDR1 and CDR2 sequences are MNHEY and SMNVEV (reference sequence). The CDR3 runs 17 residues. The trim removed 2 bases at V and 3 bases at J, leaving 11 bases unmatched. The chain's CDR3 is CASSLGPPGQGRYEQYF. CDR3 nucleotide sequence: TGTGCCAGCAGTTTAGGTCCCCCGGGACAGGGACGCTACGAGCAGTACTTC.

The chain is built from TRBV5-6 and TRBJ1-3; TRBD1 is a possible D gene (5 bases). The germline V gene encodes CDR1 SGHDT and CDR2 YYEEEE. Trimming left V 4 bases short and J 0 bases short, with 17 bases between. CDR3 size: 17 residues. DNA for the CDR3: TGTGCCAGCAGCATCTCGGGACTCCTGAGCTCTGGAAACACCATATATTTT. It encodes CASSISGLLSSGNTIYF.

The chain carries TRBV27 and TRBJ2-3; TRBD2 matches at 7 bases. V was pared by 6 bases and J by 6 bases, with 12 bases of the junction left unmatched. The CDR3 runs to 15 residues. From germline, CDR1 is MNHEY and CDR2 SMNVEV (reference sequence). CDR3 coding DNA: TGTGCCAGCAGCCTTCACCCAGCGGGATCGGATACGCAGTATTTT. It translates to CASSLHPAGSDTQYF.

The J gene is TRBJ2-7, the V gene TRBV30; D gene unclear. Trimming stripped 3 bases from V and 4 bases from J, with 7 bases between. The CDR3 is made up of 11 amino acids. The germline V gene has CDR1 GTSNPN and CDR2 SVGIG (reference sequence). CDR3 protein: CAWRSSYEQYF. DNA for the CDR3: TGTGCCTGGAGATCTTCTTACGAGCAGTACTTC.